The sequence of this TCR beta chain was determined in a study of shared clonotypes between healthy human individuals. Study as a whole: The study enrolled a couple of women and three men aged 18 to 49. Three CD4 naive, three CD4 memory, two CD8 naive and one CD8 memory plate were used per donor. Findings and limits, study-wide: Compared with memory subsets, naive subsets generally had larger estimated richness.

About this clone: Its antigen is unknown.

Germline V gene lookup returns CDR1 MNHEY and CDR2 SVGAGI. Trimming pared 2 bases from V and 7 bases from J, leaving 14 bases between. This CDR3 has 15 amino acids. Measured with immunoSEQ multiplex PCR; TCRdb has only the in-frame clones, and not every one. The table lists 300,000 to 400,000 clones, 73% of them singletons. The sequenced material came from memory CD4+ T cells sorted from blood. Subset described: CD45RA-negative fraction. V usage is TRBV6-5 and J usage is TRBJ1-4; the D is unclear. The receptor comes from a man aged 25-40 years in good health. The CDR3, as DNA: TGTGCCAGCAGTTACAACAGAAACAGAGGTGAAAAACTGTTTTTT. This encodes CASSYNRNRGEKLFF.